This TCR beta chain was obtained from a study of T cell responses to AZD1222 COVID-19 vaccine. Here immunoSEQ multiplex PCR was the method, and the copy in TCRdb shows in-frame clones only, minus some. Counted here are approximately 130,000 clones, 85% to 90% occurring once; the ten biggest clones make up 11%. Study-level findings and limits: Spike-specific TCR breadth and depth rose after two AZD1222 doses. Mapped onto spike, vaccine-associated CD4 TCRs spanned it and were dominant at 160-218 and 743-854. Reports say nearly half of spike-specific TCRs go after unmutated variant regions.

Germline trimming cut 4 bases from V and 1 base from J; bases unmatched to any gene: 12. Germline V gene sequence: CDR1 SNHLY, CDR2 FYNNEI. CDR3 length equals 18 residues. In the case of this clone: The antigen remains unidentified.

The TCR originated in an adult in good health. Sequencing was performed on peripheral blood, taken on day 0 of MenACWY control vaccination. V gene TRBV2 combines with J gene TRBJ2-2, with 7 bases identical to TRBD2. CDR3 amino acids: CASSVPLYGGRNTGELFF. Written as DNA, the CDR3 is TGTGCCAGCAGTGTCCCCCTGTATGGCGGGAGGAACACCGGGGAGCTGTTTTTT.